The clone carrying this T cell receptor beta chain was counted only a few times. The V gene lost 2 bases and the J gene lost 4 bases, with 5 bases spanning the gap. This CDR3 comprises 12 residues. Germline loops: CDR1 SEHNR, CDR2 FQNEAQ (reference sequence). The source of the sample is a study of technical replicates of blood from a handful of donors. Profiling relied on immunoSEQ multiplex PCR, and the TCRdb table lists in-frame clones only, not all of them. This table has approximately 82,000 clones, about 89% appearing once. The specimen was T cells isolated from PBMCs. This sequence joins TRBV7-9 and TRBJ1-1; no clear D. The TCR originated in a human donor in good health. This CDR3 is CASSLKLTEAFF. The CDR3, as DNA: TGTGCCAGCAGCTTAAAACTCACTGAAGCTTTCTTT.